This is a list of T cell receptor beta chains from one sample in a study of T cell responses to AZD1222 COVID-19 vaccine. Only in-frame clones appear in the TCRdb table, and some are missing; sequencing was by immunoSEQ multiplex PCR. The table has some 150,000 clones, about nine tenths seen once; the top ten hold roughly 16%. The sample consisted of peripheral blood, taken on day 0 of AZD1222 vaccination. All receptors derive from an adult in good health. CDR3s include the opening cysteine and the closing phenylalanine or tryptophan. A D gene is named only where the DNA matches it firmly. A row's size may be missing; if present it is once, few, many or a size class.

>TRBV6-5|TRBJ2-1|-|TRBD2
TGTGCCAGCAGTTACGGGACTAGCGGGGGTAAGCAGTTCTTC
CASSYGTSGGKQFF
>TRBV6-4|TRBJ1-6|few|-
TGTGCCAGCAGTGAGTACAAAAATTCACCCCTCCACTTT
CASSEYKNSPLHF
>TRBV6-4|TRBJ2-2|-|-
TGTGCCAGCAGTGCAACAAGCACCGGGGAGCTGTTTTTT
CASSATSTGELFF
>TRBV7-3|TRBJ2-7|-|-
TGTGCCAGCAGCCCTGACGGCTACGAGCAGTACTTC
CASSPDGYEQYF
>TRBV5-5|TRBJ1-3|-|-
TGTGCCAGCAGCTTGGCAGGGGAAACTGGAAACACCATATATTTT
CASSLAGETGNTIYF
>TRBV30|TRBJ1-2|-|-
TGTGCCTGGGGCAGGGATCATGGCTACACCTTC
CAWGRDHGYTF
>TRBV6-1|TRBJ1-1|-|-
TGTGCCAGCAGTGACAGGGGTATGAACACTGAAGCTTTCTTT
CASSDRGMNTEAFF
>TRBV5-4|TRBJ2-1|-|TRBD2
TGTGCCAGCAGCCCCCGACTAGCGGGGGGGACGGCCTACAATGAGCAGTTCTTC
CASSPRLAGGTAYNEQFF
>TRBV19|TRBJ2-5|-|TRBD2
TGTGCCAGTAGCCGACTAGCGAGACAACAAGAGACCCAGTACTTC
CASSRLARQQETQYF
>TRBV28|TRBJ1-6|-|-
TGTGCCAGCAGATCGGAAACAGTGGTTTCACCCCTCCACTTT
CASRSETVVSPLHF
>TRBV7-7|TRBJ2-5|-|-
TGTGCCAGCAGCGCGGACGGCCGCCAAGAGACCCAGTACTTC
CASSADGRQETQYF
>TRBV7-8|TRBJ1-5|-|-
TGTGCCAGCAGCTTAGAAGCGGCTGCCGGTTGGACAATTCAGCCCCAGCATTTT
CASSLEAAAGWTIQPQHF
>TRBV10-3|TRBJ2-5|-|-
TGTGCCATCAGTGAAGGATCGACTTACCAAGAGACCCAGTACTTC
CAISEGSTYQETQYF
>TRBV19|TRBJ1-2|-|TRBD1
TGTGCCAGTACCAAGGGGGATACAGGGGTCGGAGGCTACACCTTC
CASTKGDTGVGGYTF
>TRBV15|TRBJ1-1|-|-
TGTGCCACCAGCAGAGATCATGCAGGTTCTGAAGCTTTCTTT
CATSRDHAGSEAFF
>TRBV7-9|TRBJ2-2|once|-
TGTGCCAGCAGAGAAACCGGGGAGCTGTTTTTT
CASRETGELFF
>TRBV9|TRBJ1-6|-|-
TGTGCCAGCAGCGTAGACAGGGAGGTTTCACCCCTCCACTTT
CASSVDREVSPLHF
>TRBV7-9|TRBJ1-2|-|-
TGTGCCAGCAGCTTAGGTGGCATGGGACTAGGAGCTGGCTACACCTTC
CASSLGGMGLGAGYTF